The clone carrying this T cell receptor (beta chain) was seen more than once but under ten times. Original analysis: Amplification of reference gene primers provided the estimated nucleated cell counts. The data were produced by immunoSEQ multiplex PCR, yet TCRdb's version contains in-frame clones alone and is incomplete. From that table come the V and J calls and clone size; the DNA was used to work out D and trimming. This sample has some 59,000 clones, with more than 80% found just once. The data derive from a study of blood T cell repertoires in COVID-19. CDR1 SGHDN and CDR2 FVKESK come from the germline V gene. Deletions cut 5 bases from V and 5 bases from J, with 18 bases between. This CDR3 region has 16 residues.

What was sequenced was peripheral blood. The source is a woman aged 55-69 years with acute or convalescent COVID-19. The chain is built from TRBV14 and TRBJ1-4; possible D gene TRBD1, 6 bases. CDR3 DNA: TGTGCCAGCAGCGTAAGGGGCGACAGGTTAAATGAAAAACTGTTTTTT. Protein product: CASSVRGDRLNEKLFF.